Below, 17 T cell receptor beta chains from the same sample are listed, as sequenced in a study of T cell changes during pregnancy in multiple sclerosis. Sequencing was performed with immunoSEQ multiplex PCR; in TCRdb, only in-frame clones are kept and a portion is missing. In the table there are about 98,000 clones, roughly nine tenths of which are singletons. This material consisted of peripheral blood, taken after pregnancy. The receptors derive from a female donor in good health, enrolled as a control in a pregnancy study.

A single count supports this clone. The chain has TRBV9 and TRBJ2-5, with 15 nucleotides matching TRBD2. J lost 2 bases, V lost 8 bases, and 4 bases had no gene match. Germline V gene data show CDR1 as SGDLS and CDR2 as YYNGEE. The CDR3 totals 15 residues. The CDR3 coding sequence is TGTGCCAGTGGGGGACTAGCGGGGGGACAAGAGACCCAGTACTTC. Translation gives CASGGLAGGQETQYF.

This sequence joins TRBV5-6 and TRBJ1-3, with D unclear. The CDR3 totals 13 residues. V gave up 6 bases and J gave up 7 bases, with 14 bases separating them. CDR1 and CDR2 (germline): SGHDT, YYEEEE. The CDR3 bases are TGTGCCAGCAACTTCCAAGGCGGGAACACCATATATTTT. Residues: CASNFQGGNTIYF.

The J gene is TRBJ2-7, the V gene TRBV14; no reliable D call. This CDR3 contains 14 residues. Trimming left V 0 bases short and J 6 bases short, with 12 bases between. In germline, CDR1 is SGHDN, CDR2 FVKESK. The CDR3 bases are TGTGCCAGCAGCCAAGATCTGGCAGGTGGCGAGCAGTACTTC. This sequence encodes CASSQDLAGGEQYF.

The V and J genes are TRBV6-1 and TRBJ2-7, with D possibly TRBD2 on 5 matching bases. The germline CDR1 and CDR2 sequences are MNHNS and SASEGT. V was pared by 4 bases and J by 3 bases, with 16 bases between. The CDR3 is 15 amino acids. CDR3 loop: CASSAESGYYYEQYF. CDR3 in DNA: TGTGCCAGCAGTGCAGAGTCGGGATACTACTACGAGCAGTACTTC.

The gene calls are TRBV4-2 and TRBJ1-5; no clear D gene. Trimming cost V 1 base and J 5 bases, with 6 bases left between them. Germline V gives CDR1 LGHNA, CDR2 YNFKEQ. The CDR3 sequence is 13 residues long. DNA of the CDR3: TGTGCCAGCAGCCAAGGTGGAGATCAGCCCCAGCATTTT. Protein: CASSQGGDQPQHF.

The J gene is TRBJ2-1, the V gene TRBV10-3; TRBD2 aligns across 7 bases. The germline V gene encodes CDR1 ENHRY and CDR2 SYGVKD. Trimming removed 11 bases from V and 9 bases from J; junction bases left unmatched: 7. There are 11 residues in the CDR3. For the CDR3, the DNA is TGTGCCGTGGGGACTACGGGTGAGCAGTTCTTC. Its protein is CAVGTTGEQFF.

This chain joins TRBV5-6 and TRBJ2-7, with 8 bases identical to TRBD1. This CDR3 contains 13 residues. Germline V gene data show CDR1 as SGHDT and CDR2 as YYEEEE. The V and J ends lost 4 bases and 5 bases, in that order; junction bases with no gene match: 5. CDR3 sequence reads: CASSIDRGHEQYF. The CDR3 nucleotides read TGTGCCAGCAGCATCGACAGGGGCCACGAGCAGTACTTC.

The chain combines TRBV10-2 with TRBJ1-4; D gene ambiguous. Germline V gene data show CDR1 as WSHSY and CDR2 as SAAADI. The CDR3 is 13 residues long. The ends were cut back, 2 bases at V and 6 bases at J, with 7 bases in the middle. The CDR3 sequence is CASSEAAHEKLFF. As DNA, the CDR3 is TGCGCCAGCAGTGAGGCGGCGCATGAAAAACTGTTTTTT.

The rearrangement links TRBV6-5 to TRBJ1-2, with a weak D call TRBD1 (5 bases). Germline-derived CDR1 and CDR2 are MNHEY and SVGAGI. The V end was cut by 5 bases, the J end by 7 bases, with 17 bases between. CDR3 length: 14 amino acids. CDR3 nucleotides: TGTGCCAGCAGTCTAGGTGGCAGGGTGGGTGGCTACACCTTC. It yields the protein CASSLGGRVGGYTF.

This chain joins TRBV5-1 and TRBJ1-5, with TRBD1 identical over 11 bases. V shed 4 bases, J shed 3 bases, and the junction held 6 bases outside the gene matches. The germline V gene encodes CDR1 SGHRS and CDR2 YFSETQ. This CDR3 has 16 amino acids. Here the CDR3 DNA reads TGCGCCAGCAGCCCCCTGGGACAGGGGGACAATCAGCCCCAGCATTTT. This translates into CASSPLGQGDNQPQHF. The full variable domain, its missing parts supplied by reference TRBV5-1 and TRBJ1-5, is KAGVTQTPRYLIKTRGQQVTLSCSPISGHRSVSWYQQTPGQGLQFLFEYFSETQRNKGNFPGRFSGRQFSNSRSEMNVSTLELGDSALYLCASSPLGQGDNQPQHFGDGTRLSIL.

This sequence joins TRBV6-5 and TRBJ2-2; 7 nucleotides align to TRBD1. The CDR3 runs to 15 residues. Unmatched junction bases numbered 2, after V lost 4 bases and J lost 0 bases. The germline gives CDR1 MNHEY, CDR2 SVGAGI. The CDR3: CASSWDSSNTGELFF. CDR3 DNA sequence: TGTGCCAGCAGTTGGGACAGCTCGAACACCGGGGAGCTGTTTTTT.

The chain uses TRBV13 and TRBJ2-4; no clear D gene. Germline CDR1 is PRHDT and CDR2 is FYEKMQ (reference sequence). The V end was cut by 2 bases, the J end by 1 base, with 6 bases between. This CDR3 is 14 amino acids long. CDR3 nucleotides: TGTGCCAGCAGCTTACCGGTGGCCAAAAACATTCAGTACTTC. Translating gives CASSLPVAKNIQYF.

The chain joins TRBV4-2 to TRBJ2-1, with D perhaps TRBD2 (7 bases). The CDR3 extends over 18 amino acids. CDR1 is LGHNA, CDR2 YNFKEQ, per germline. V was cut by 0 bases and J by 5 bases, with 20 bases left in between. CDR3 sequence reads: CASSQDLAVGGKHNEQFF. Written as DNA, the CDR3 is TGTGCCAGCAGCCAAGATCTAGCGGTAGGGGGAAAACACAATGAGCAGTTCTTC.

This chain connects TRBV7-6 to TRBJ2-1; 8 nucleotides line up with TRBD1. Losses at the gene ends were 3 bases for V and 1 base for J; bases not matched to a gene: 5. The CDR3 contains 16 residues. CDR1 is SGHVS and CDR2 is FNYEAQ in the germline V gene. CDR3 coding DNA: TGTGCCAGCAGCTTGCCTGACAGGGGTTCCTACAATGAGCAGTTCTTC. This gives the protein CASSLPDRGSYNEQFF.

The rearrangement links TRBV6-1 to TRBJ2-7; D is uncertain. Looked up from germline, CDR1 is MNHNS and CDR2 is SASEGT. CDR3 length: 15 amino acids. Trimming cost V 9 bases and J 0 bases, with 18 bases left between them. CDR3 sequence reads: CASSVLEDNSYEQYF. The CDR3 DNA sequence: TGTGCCAGTTCCGTTCTAGAAGATAACTCCTACGAGCAGTACTTC.

This chain connects TRBV6-6 to TRBJ1-5; D is unclear. V lost 2 bases, J lost 5 bases, and 13 bases lay in between. The CDR3 covers 15 residues. Per germline, CDR1 MNHNY and CDR2 SVGAGI (reference sequence). CDR3 amino acids: CASSYREGADQPQHF. For the CDR3, the DNA is TGTGCCAGCAGTTACCGAGAAGGAGCGGATCAGCCCCAGCATTTT.

The chain links TRBV28 to TRBJ2-1, with 7 bases fitting TRBD2. CDR3 size: 14 residues. CDR1 is MDHEN, CDR2 SYDVKM, per germline. After removal of 10 bases from V and 8 bases from J, the junction contained 14 bases not matched to a gene. CDR3 region: CATDPLSGDDEQFF. CDR3 DNA: TGTGCCACCGACCCCCTAAGCGGGGATGATGAGCAGTTCTTC.